This passage covers 30 T cell receptor beta chains from one sample sequenced in a study of PD-L1 blockade in urothelial cancer. TCRdb's table, derived via immunoSEQ multiplex PCR, lists solely in-frame clones and lacks some. The sample holds approximately 50,000 clones; 70% to 90% are singletons and the top ten take approximately 20%. The sample's time point: pretreatment peripheral blood. The sequenced sample was PBMCs, obtained around atezolizumab (anti-PD-L1) treatment. The receptors shown here come from a man between 60 and 75 years old with urothelial cancer.

V gene TRBV30 combines with J gene TRBJ1-2; no clear D. Germline V gene data show CDR1 as GTSNPN and CDR2 as SVGIG (reference sequence). CDR3 size: 10 residues. V was shortened by 3 bases and J by 8 bases, with 7 bases between the two germline ends. DNA of the CDR3: TGTGCCTGGAGGGCCGGGGGCTACACCTTC. Amino acids: CAWRAGGYTF.

CDR3 in amino acids: CASSLVGRGGRDTQYF. CDR3 DNA sequence: TGTGCCAGCAGCTTGGTAGGGCGGGGGGGCCGGGATACGCAGTATTTT. The J gene is TRBJ2-3, the V gene TRBV5-4; 9 bases match TRBD2. The CDR3 loop spans 16 amino acids. The V gene end was trimmed by 0 bases and the J gene end by 6 bases; junction bases not matched to a gene: 8. Germline loops: CDR1 SGHNT, CDR2 YYREEE (reference sequence).

The chain combines TRBV5-1 with TRBJ2-7; tentative D call: TRBD2 (5 bases). V was trimmed by 4 bases and J by 2 bases, leaving 13 bases between them. Germline CDR1 reads SGHRS; CDR2 reads YFSETQ. The CDR3 has 14 amino acids. CDR3 region: CASSTRTGTYEQYF. For the CDR3, the DNA is TGCGCCAGCAGCACCCGGACGGGAACCTACGAGCAGTACTTC.

The chain couples TRBV7-8 to TRBJ1-2; TRBD1 aligns across 8 bases. The CDR3 is 13 amino acids. Germline assignment: CDR1 SGHVS and CDR2 FQNEAQ. Trimming removed 4 bases from V and 6 bases from J; junction bases left unmatched: 4. In DNA, the CDR3 is TGTGCCAGCAGCTCCCGGACAGGGCATGGCTACACCTTC. Amino acids: CASSSRTGHGYTF.

The V and J genes are TRBV2 and TRBJ1-1, with 8 bases aligning to TRBD1. V trimming: 0 bases; J trimming: 4 bases; junction bases outside the gene matches: 1. CDR1 is SNHLY, CDR2 FYNNEI, per germline. This CDR3 comprises 14 residues. The CDR3 sequence is CASSEAGTGTEAFF. CDR3 DNA: TGTGCCAGCAGTGAAGCGGGGACAGGCACTGAAGCTTTCTTT.

There are a few counts of this clone. The chain combines TRBV6-4 with TRBJ1-1, with D unclear. Germline V gene data show CDR1 as MRHNA and CDR2 as SNTAGT. The length of the CDR3 is 13 residues. The V and J ends lost 6 bases and 0 bases respectively, with 8 bases between them. DNA for the CDR3: TGTGCCAGCAGGGCAAACATGAACACTGAAGCTTTCTTT. Residues: CASRANMNTEAFF.

The chain joins TRBV2 to TRBJ2-3; D unresolved. The CDR3 spans 12 residues. In germline, CDR1 is SNHLY, CDR2 FYNNEI. Trimming stripped 5 bases from V and 1 base from J, with 4 bases between. The CDR3 here is CASSIGTDTQYF. For the CDR3, the DNA is TGTGCCAGCAGTATAGGCACAGATACGCAGTATTTT.

The V gene is TRBV5-1, the J gene TRBJ1-2; no clear D gene. Trimming removed 5 bases at V and 6 bases at J, with 20 bases between. The CDR3 runs to 15 residues. Germline loops: CDR1 SGHRS, CDR2 YFSETQ. CDR3 region: CASRRRVGRQDGYTF. The CDR3, as DNA: TGCGCCAGCAGACGGCGGGTAGGGCGTCAGGATGGCTACACCTTC. The full variable domain, with the rest looked up from reference TRBV5-1 and TRBJ1-2, is KAGVTQTPRYLIKTRGQQVTLSCSPISGHRSVSWYQQTPGQGLQFLFEYFSETQRNKGNFPGRFSGRQFSNSRSEMNVSTLELGDSALYLCASRRRVGRQDGYTFGSGTRLTVV.

The J gene is TRBJ1-2, the V gene TRBV7-2, with 8 bases aligning to TRBD1. The CDR3 has 14 residues. Trimming cost V 1 base and J 4 bases; bases outside gene matches: 2. Germline CDR1 and CDR2: SGHTA and FQGNSA. The CDR3 coding sequence is TGTGCCAGCAGCTTAGGGACAGGGACCTATGGCTACACCTTC. Translated, it gives CASSLGTGTYGYTF.

This clone showed up just a few times. V and J are TRBV18 and TRBJ2-1; 10 bases line up with TRBD2. CDR1 is KGHSH and CDR2 is LQKENI in the germline V gene. There are 15 residues in the CDR3. Trimming at V came to 2 bases and at J to 7 bases, leaving 5 bases not matched to a gene. The DNA of the CDR3 is TGTGCCAGCTCACCAGCCGGGACTAGCGTTAATGAGCAGTTCTTC. Residues: CASSPAGTSVNEQFF.

V is TRBV18 and J is TRBJ1-3; D is unresolved. CDR3 length equals 16 residues. V dropped 2 bases and J dropped 0 bases, with 11 bases sitting between them. Germline loops: CDR1 KGHSH, CDR2 LQKENI. The CDR3, as DNA: TGTGCCAGCTCACCAAAAGCGGCGGACTCTGGAAACACCATATATTTT. This translates into CASSPKAADSGNTIYF.

CDR3: CATAGGGSSDTQYF. The CDR3 bases are TGTGCCACCGCAGGGGGCGGGAGTTCAGATACGCAGTATTTT. This chain uses TRBV10-3 with TRBJ2-3, with D maybe TRBD1 (8 bases). The V end was cut by 10 bases, the J end by 4 bases, with 18 bases between. Germline-derived CDR1 and CDR2 are ENHRY and SYGVKD. The CDR3 is 14 amino acids.

The CDR3 nucleotides are TGCGCCAGCAGCTTGGAAACTACAGGGGCAGGAAACACCATATATTTT. It encodes CASSLETTGAGNTIYF. J is TRBJ1-3 and V is TRBV5-1; 7 bases are shared with TRBD1. Losses at the gene ends were 0 bases for V and 4 bases for J; bases not matched to a gene: 7. CDR1 is SGHRS, CDR2 YFSETQ, per germline. The CDR3 is 16 residues long.

The chain is built from TRBV5-4 and TRBJ2-1; TRBD2 might be the D (5 bases). The V end lost 2 bases, the J end lost 3 bases, and 9 bases lay between the germline ends. The CDR3 is 14 residues long. CDR1 is SGHNT, CDR2 YYREEE, per germline (reference sequence). The CDR3 loop reads CASSFPTSYNEQFF. CDR3 coding DNA: TGTGCCAGCAGCTTCCCAACTAGCTACAATGAGCAGTTCTTC.

The chain combines TRBV28 with TRBJ2-3, with D possibly being TRBD2 (5 bases). Germline CDR1 is MDHEN and CDR2 is SYDVKM. The V and J ends lost 7 bases and 7 bases respectively, with 21 bases between them. This CDR3 has 15 residues. The CDR3 spells CASIPEGSATYTQYF. The CDR3 DNA sequence: TGTGCCAGCATCCCTGAGGGTAGCGCTACCTATACGCAGTATTTT.

V and J are TRBV2 and TRBJ1-5; no clear D. The CDR3 extends over 11 amino acids. Germline-derived CDR1 and CDR2 are SNHLY and FYNNEI. Trimming took off 5 bases at V and 10 bases at J, with 9 bases between the two ends. Here the CDR3 DNA reads TGTGCCAGCAGTAACAAGTACCCCCAGCATTTT. Amino acid sequence: CASSNKYPQHF.

The chain recombines TRBV4-3 with TRBJ2-1, with 11 bases fitting TRBD1. The CDR3 covers 16 residues. The germline V gene encodes CDR1 LGHNA and CDR2 YSLEER. The V segment lost 3 bases and the J segment 7 bases; nucleotides outside the gene matches: 8. The CDR3 nucleotides read TGCGCCAGCAGCCAGATAACCGGGACAGGGGGTAATGAGCAGTTCTTC. This translates into CASSQITGTGGNEQFF.

The chain has TRBV5-1 and TRBJ1-2; D remains unclear. Per germline, CDR1 SGHRS and CDR2 YFSETQ. The CDR3 is made up of 13 amino acids. With 0 bases removed from V and 1 base from J, the gap between germline ends came to 4 bases. This CDR3 is CASSLDGNYGYTF. The CDR3 nucleotides are TGCGCCAGCAGCTTGGACGGTAACTATGGCTACACCTTC.

J is TRBJ2-7 and V is TRBV6-6; TRBD2 matches 8 bases. Germline lookup yields CDR1 MNHNY and CDR2 SVGAGI (reference sequence). J gave up 3 bases and V 0 bases, and 7 bases lay outside the gene matches. The CDR3 runs 16 residues. CDR3 region: CASSYSWAGGSYEQYF. CDR3 DNA sequence: TGTGCCAGCAGTTACTCTTGGGCGGGGGGAAGCTACGAGCAGTACTTC.

This clone was counted a single time. This chain links TRBV13 with TRBJ2-3; maybe TRBD2 (5 bases). Trimming took 3 bases from V and 2 from J, leaving 12 bases between them. This CDR3 is built from 15 residues. The germline gives CDR1 PRHDT, CDR2 FYEKMQ (reference sequence). CDR3 bases: TGTGCCAGCAGCTTTCATGGAGGATTCACAGATACGCAGTATTTT. It specifies CASSFHGGFTDTQYF.

The count of this clone is one. The chain couples TRBV27 to TRBJ2-5; 14 bases match TRBD2. The V and J ends lost 6 bases and 3 bases, in that order; junction bases with no gene match: 12. This CDR3 is built from 18 residues. CDR1 MNHEY and CDR2 SMNVEV come from the germline V gene (reference sequence). In DNA, the CDR3 is TGTGCCAGCAGGGAACATGGACTAGCGGGGGGAAAAAAAGAGACCCAGTACTTC. Translation gives CASREHGLAGGKKETQYF.

CDR3 bases: TGTGCCAGCAGCGCACAGGGGAAAGGGAATTCACCCCTCCACTTT. Its protein is CASSAQGKGNSPLHF. V usage is TRBV7-9 and J usage is TRBJ1-6; TRBD1 matches 7 bases. The CDR3 is made up of 15 amino acids. V was clipped by 5 bases and J by 7 bases; unmatched bases: 8. CDR1 SEHNR and CDR2 FQNEAQ come from the germline V gene (reference sequence).

The rearrangement links TRBV10-2 to TRBJ2-7; tentatively, D is TRBD2 (6 bases). Germline loops: CDR1 WSHSY, CDR2 SAAADI. V was cut by 3 bases and J by 6 bases, with 12 bases left in between. The CDR3 has 13 amino acids. In nucleotides, the CDR3 is TGCGCCAGCAGTGACCTCGACGGGGGCGAGCAGTACTTC. This gives the protein CASSDLDGGEQYF.

This chain joins TRBV10-3 and TRBJ2-3, with a tentative D call TRBD1 (5 bases). This CDR3 has 12 residues. CDR1 is ENHRY, CDR2 SYGVKD, per germline. Deletions cut 10 bases from V and 6 bases from J, with 14 bases between. For the CDR3, the DNA is TGTGCCACTGGGGAAGGGGTCGATACGCAGTATTTT. Translation gives CATGEGVDTQYF.

V gene TRBV4-3 combines with J gene TRBJ1-2; D is unresolved. Germline CDR1 LGHNA, CDR2 YSLEER. The length of the CDR3 is 14 residues. V was shortened by 3 bases and J by 0 bases, with 8 bases between the two germline ends. CDR3 DNA: TGCGCCAGCAGCCACGCGACTGCTAACTATGGCTACACCTTC. As protein: CASSHATANYGYTF.

The V and J genes are TRBV30 and TRBJ2-2; possible D gene TRBD2, 7 bases. This CDR3 contains 16 residues. Germline CDR1 reads GTSNPN; CDR2 reads SVGIG (reference sequence). Trimming stripped 2 bases from V and 1 base from J, with 14 bases between. The CDR3 nucleotides are TGTGCCTGGAGTTCTCGGGGGGCACTGAACACCGGGGAGCTGTTTTTT. It translates to CAWSSRGALNTGELFF.

As DNA, the CDR3 is TGTGCCAGCAGTTACGTCCTCTCCGGGGAGACCCAGTACTTC. It specifies CASSYVLSGETQYF. The rearrangement uses TRBV6-5 and TRBJ2-5; no clear D gene. The germline V gene has CDR1 MNHEY and CDR2 SVGAGI. CDR3 length: 14 amino acids. Deletions cut 2 bases from V and 5 bases from J, with 12 bases between.

This chain links TRBV2 with TRBJ1-2; a weak D match, TRBD1 (5 bases). This CDR3 region has 13 residues. The germline V and J ends were trimmed by 3 bases and 8 bases, with 13 bases remaining between them. CDR1 and CDR2 from the germline V gene are SNHLY and FYNNEI. The CDR3 sequence is CASSDRALRGYTF. Written as DNA, the CDR3 is TGTGCCAGCAGTGACAGGGCTTTACGGGGCTACACCTTC.

The chain carries TRBV7-3 and TRBJ2-7, with D perhaps TRBD1 (7 bases). Germline V gene sequence: CDR1 SGHTA, CDR2 FQGTGA. V lost 2 bases to trimming and J lost 5 bases, with 13 bases between them. CDR3 length equals 14 residues. Here the CDR3 reads CASSLGGGRDEQYF. For the CDR3, the DNA is TGTGCCAGCAGCTTAGGAGGGGGCAGGGACGAGCAGTACTTC. The whole variable domain, remainder taken from reference TRBV7-3 and TRBJ2-7, is GAGVSQTPSNKVTEKGKYVELRCDPISGHTALYWYRQSLGQGPEFLIYFQGTGAADDSGLPNDRFFAVRPEGSVSTLKIQRTERGDSAVYLCASSLGGGRDEQYFGPGTRLTVT.

V is TRBV6-9 and J is TRBJ1-1; D may be TRBD1 (5 bases). Per germline, CDR1 MNHGY and CDR2 SVAAGI. The CDR3 is 14 residues long. V was trimmed by 2 bases and J by 5 bases, leaving 12 bases between them. CDR3 protein: CASSYPTSGTEAFF. The CDR3 DNA reads TGTGCCAGCAGTTATCCGACCTCAGGGACTGAAGCTTTCTTT.